These T cell receptor beta chains were read from a single sample in a study of cytomegalovirus exposure and HLA in healthy donors. The table came from immunoSEQ multiplex PCR; TCRdb's copy has only in-frame clones and leaves some out. The data show approximately 230,000 clones, over 75% seen once. Input material: PBMCs. Source of these receptors: a young man in good health and CMV-seropositive. Each CDR3 is given with its conserved first and last residue. A D gene is named only where the DNA matches it firmly. Clone size is not always given. Where it is, it says once, few, many or a class for expanded clones.

clone_size: .
d_call: .
v_call: TRBV25-1
cdr3_length: 15
j_call: TRBJ2-7
cdr3_nt: TGTGCCAGCAGTGAGGCCCTGCCAGCAAACTACGAGCAGTACTTC
cdr3_aa: CASSEALPANYEQYF

clone_size: once
d_call: TRBD2
v_call: TRBV2
cdr3_length: 15
j_call: TRBJ2-1
cdr3_nt: TGTGCCAGCGGTCGTAGCGGGGGCTCCTACAATGAGCAGTTCTTC
cdr3_aa: CASGRSGGSYNEQFF

clone_size: .
d_call: .
v_call: TRBV5-1
cdr3_length: 14
j_call: TRBJ2-6
cdr3_nt: TGCGCCAGCAGCCCCCCCTCTGGGGCCAACGTCCTGACTTTC
cdr3_aa: CASSPPSGANVLTF

clone_size: .
d_call: .
v_call: TRBV29-1
cdr3_length: 12
j_call: TRBJ1-1
cdr3_nt: TGCAGCGTTGTCGGACCTAACACTGAAGCTTTCTTT
cdr3_aa: CSVVGPNTEAFF

clone_size: .
d_call: .
v_call: TRBV27
cdr3_length: 15
j_call: TRBJ1-4
cdr3_nt: TGTGCCAGCAGCCGACAGGTTGCAACTAATGAAAAACTGTTTTTT
cdr3_aa: CASSRQVATNEKLFF

clone_size: .
d_call: .
v_call: TRBV7-2
cdr3_length: 14
j_call: TRBJ1-2
cdr3_nt: TGTGCCAGCGATTCAGAGGCAGGGGACTCTGGCTACACCTTC
cdr3_aa: CASDSEAGDSGYTF

clone_size: .
d_call: .
v_call: TRBV5-4
cdr3_length: 17
j_call: TRBJ2-2
cdr3_nt: TGTGCCAGCAGTACTCACGGCGCGATACTCAACACCGGGGAGCTGTTTTTT
cdr3_aa: CASSTHGAILNTGELFF

clone_size: .
d_call: .
v_call: TRBV7-7
cdr3_length: 13
j_call: TRBJ2-5
cdr3_nt: TGTGCCAGCAGCTCGACGGGAAAAGAGACCCAGTACTTC
cdr3_aa: CASSSTGKETQYF

clone_size: .
d_call: .
v_call: TRBV7-7
cdr3_length: 13
j_call: TRBJ2-5
cdr3_nt: TGTGCCAGCAGCTCCAACGAGGGGCAGACCCAGTACTTC
cdr3_aa: CASSSNEGQTQYF

clone_size: .
d_call: .
v_call: TRBV30
cdr3_length: 13
j_call: TRBJ1-1
cdr3_nt: TGTGCCTGGAGTGAACGGGGTCACACTGAAGCTTTCTTT
cdr3_aa: CAWSERGHTEAFF

clone_size: once
d_call: TRBD1
v_call: TRBV5-1
cdr3_length: 15
j_call: TRBJ2-3
cdr3_nt: TGCGCCAGCAGGCCACAGGGGATGGGGACAGATACGCAGTATTTT
cdr3_aa: CASRPQGMGTDTQYF

clone_size: .
d_call: TRBD1
v_call: TRBV11-2
cdr3_length: 16
j_call: TRBJ2-7
cdr3_nt: TGTGCCAGCAGCTTTCTGACAGGGCCCAGCTCCTACGAGCAGTACTTC
cdr3_aa: CASSFLTGPSSYEQYF

clone_size: once
d_call: .
v_call: TRBV12-5
cdr3_length: 12
j_call: TRBJ1-1
cdr3_nt: TGTGCTAGTGCCCCACCGGGCGGGGAAGCTTTCTTT
cdr3_aa: CASAPPGGEAFF

clone_size: .
d_call: .
v_call: TRBV9
cdr3_length: 15
j_call: TRBJ2-2
cdr3_nt: TGTGCCAGCAGCACCCCCAGGGCCAACACCGGGGAGCTGTTTTTT
cdr3_aa: CASSTPRANTGELFF

clone_size: .
d_call: .
v_call: TRBV29-1
cdr3_length: 13
j_call: TRBJ2-2
cdr3_nt: TGCAGCGTTGTCGACGGCCTCACCCGGGAGCTGTTTTTT
cdr3_aa: CSVVDGLTRELFF

clone_size: .
d_call: .
v_call: TRBV27
cdr3_length: 13
j_call: TRBJ2-7
cdr3_nt: TGTGCCAGCAGTTTACGGGGTCCCTACGAGCAGTACTTC
cdr3_aa: CASSLRGPYEQYF

clone_size: .
d_call: .
v_call: TRBV29-1
cdr3_length: 15
j_call: TRBJ2-1
cdr3_nt: TGCAGCGTTGCCTCGAGGACAGATAACACAAATGAGCGGTTCTTC
cdr3_aa: CSVASRTDNTNERFF

clone_size: .
d_call: TRBD1
v_call: TRBV5-1
cdr3_length: 19
j_call: TRBJ1-1
cdr3_nt: TGCGCCAGCCGGGCCCCGGTGCGACAGGGTGCCGGCCGGGGGACTGAAGCTTTCTTT
cdr3_aa: CASRAPVRQGAGRGTEAFF

clone_size: .
d_call: .
v_call: TRBV7-8
cdr3_length: 14
j_call: TRBJ1-5
cdr3_nt: TGTGCCAGCAGCTCACGGGGACCCAATCAGCCCCAGCATTTT
cdr3_aa: CASSSRGPNQPQHF

clone_size: .
d_call: .
v_call: TRBV25-1
cdr3_length: 16
j_call: TRBJ2-1
cdr3_nt: TGTGCCAGCAGTACCTGGACGCAAGGCTCCTACAATGAGCAGTTCTTC
cdr3_aa: CASSTWTQGSYNEQFF

clone_size: once
d_call: .
v_call: TRBV29-1
cdr3_length: 13
j_call: TRBJ2-7
cdr3_nt: TGCAGCGTTGCAGGGGCTATTAACTACGAGCAGTACTTC
cdr3_aa: CSVAGAINYEQYF

clone_size: .
d_call: .
v_call: TRBV7-3
cdr3_length: 15
j_call: TRBJ2-5
cdr3_nt: TGTGCCAGCAGCTCAACCGGGGTAGCTGAAGAGACCCAGTACTTC
cdr3_aa: CASSSTGVAEETQYF

clone_size: few
d_call: .
v_call: TRBV7-2
cdr3_length: 13
j_call: TRBJ2-7
cdr3_nt: TGTGCCAGCAGCTTAGAAAATGGTGGGGAGCAGTACTTC
cdr3_aa: CASSLENGGEQYF

clone_size: .
d_call: .
v_call: TRBV5-1
cdr3_length: 14
j_call: TRBJ2-1
cdr3_nt: TGCGCCAGCAGCTTGGCGGCTTCGAGCGATGAGCAGTTCTTC
cdr3_aa: CASSLAASSDEQFF

clone_size: .
d_call: TRBD2
v_call: TRBV2
cdr3_length: 16
j_call: TRBJ2-3
cdr3_nt: TGTGCCAGCAGTGAACTGGCTAGCGGGATGGCAGATACGCAGTATTTT
cdr3_aa: CASSELASGMADTQYF

clone_size: .
d_call: .
v_call: TRBV2
cdr3_length: 12
j_call: TRBJ1-1
cdr3_nt: TGTGCCAGCAGGGGTCAGAACACTGAAGCTTTCTTT
cdr3_aa: CASRGQNTEAFF

clone_size: .
d_call: TRBD1
v_call: TRBV5-1
cdr3_length: 15
j_call: TRBJ1-5
cdr3_nt: TGCGCCAGCAGCTTGGATACAGGGGAAAATCAGCCCCAGCATTTT
cdr3_aa: CASSLDTGENQPQHF

clone_size: .
d_call: TRBD2
v_call: TRBV27
cdr3_length: 13
j_call: TRBJ2-7
cdr3_nt: TGTGCCAGCAGTTTAGCCCTAGCGGGAGAGCAGTACTTC
cdr3_aa: CASSLALAGEQYF

clone_size: .
d_call: .
v_call: TRBV19
cdr3_length: 13
j_call: TRBJ1-2
cdr3_nt: TGTGCCAGTAGTCTTCCCCAGGGCTATGGCTACACCTTC
cdr3_aa: CASSLPQGYGYTF